This is a list of T cell receptor beta chains from one sample in a study of cytomegalovirus exposure and HLA in healthy donors. Some clones are missing from TCRdb's copy, which holds only in-frame ones; the method was immunoSEQ multiplex PCR. This table has over 150,000 clones, 70% to 85% appearing once. The sequenced sample was PBMCs. The receptors derive from a boy aged 2 to 10 in good health and CMV-seronegative. CDR3s include the opening cysteine and the closing phenylalanine or tryptophan. Each record gives: V gene, J gene, clone size, D gene, CDR3 protein, CDR3 DNA. D genes are given only for firm matches. Clone size is shown for a subset of rows, as once, few, many or a class of expanded clone.

TRBV6-1,TRBJ1-6,once,NA,CASSAAEAQTLHF,TGTGCCAGCAGTGCGGCAGAGGCCCAGACCCTCCACTTT
TRBV4-3,TRBJ1-2,NA,TRBD1,CASSQESGRTGSGYTF,TGCGCCAGCAGCCAAGAATCGGGTAGGACAGGGAGCGGTTACACCTTC
TRBV10-3,TRBJ2-7,few,NA,CAIASEEEQYF,TGTGCCATCGCGAGCGAGGAAGAGCAGTACTTC
TRBV9,TRBJ2-5,NA,NA,CASSVASGGGRETQYF,TGTGCCAGCAGCGTAGCTTCCGGAGGGGGCAGGGAGACCCAGTACTTC
TRBV6-1,TRBJ2-5,NA,NA,CASSDRATVPDGQYF,TGTGCCAGCAGTGATCGGGCGACAGTCCCGGATGGCCAGTACTTC
TRBV5-1,TRBJ2-2,NA,NA,CASSFRQTNTGELFF,TGCGCCAGCAGCTTCCGACAGACGAACACCGGGGAGCTGTTTTTT
TRBV7-3,TRBJ2-3,NA,TRBD2,CASSFAGGYADTQYF,TGTGCCAGCAGCTTCGCGGGGGGCTATGCAGATACGCAGTATTTT
TRBV15,TRBJ2-7,NA,NA,CATSARLVSYEQYF,TGTGCCACCAGCGCCAGGCTGGTCAGCTACGAGCAGTACTTC
TRBV2,TRBJ1-1,NA,NA,CASSAQNTEAFF,TGCGCCAGCAGTGCCCAGAACACTGAAGCTTTCTTT
TRBV7-9,TRBJ2-1,NA,TRBD1,CASSSAGTGSNEQFF,TGTGCCAGCAGCTCAGCCGGGACAGGAAGCAATGAGCAGTTCTTC
TRBV2,TRBJ2-3,NA,TRBD2,CASSPDTSGGSDTQYF,TGTGCCAGCAGTCCTGACACTAGCGGGGGGTCAGATACGCAGTATTTT
TRBV7-6,TRBJ2-1,NA,TRBD2,CASSPLAGDLEQFF,TGTGCCAGCAGCCCACTAGCGGGGGACCTTGAGCAGTTCTTC
TRBV2,TRBJ2-1,NA,TRBD2,CASTGGVSLLYNEQFF,TGTGCCAGCACCGGGGGGGTTAGCCTCCTCTACAATGAGCAGTTCTTC
TRBV7-9,TRBJ1-2,once,TRBD1,CASSMGTGDLEGYTF,TGTGCCAGCAGTATGGGCACAGGGGATTTAGAAGGCTACACCTTC
TRBV7-9,TRBJ2-5,NA,TRBD1,CASSLGVTGDPRETQYF,TGTGCCAGCAGCTTAGGGGTGACAGGGGACCCCCGGGAGACCCAGTACTTC
TRBV4-3,TRBJ1-2,NA,NA,CASSQSWGEGYTF,TGCGCCAGCAGCCAATCTTGGGGGGAGGGCTACACCTTC
TRBV4-2,TRBJ2-1,NA,NA,CASSQAPSPREQFF,TGTGCCAGCAGCCAAGCCCCCTCGCCCAGGGAGCAGTTCTTC
TRBV7-2,TRBJ2-5,NA,TRBD2,CASSFYRMGLAGQETQYF,TGTGCCAGCAGCTTTTACCGGATGGGACTAGCGGGCCAAGAGACCCAGTACTTC
TRBV7-9,TRBJ1-2,NA,TRBD1,CASSSAGTGGLGYTF,TGTGCCAGCAGCTCGGCCGGGACAGGGGGCTTAGGCTACACCTTC
TRBV9,TRBJ2-3,few,NA,CASSVAGGLTDTQYF,TGTGCCAGCAGCGTAGCAGGGGGGCTCACAGATACGCAGTATTTT
TRBV5-1,TRBJ2-3,NA,TRBD2,CASRRGGLWLDTQYF,TGCGCCAGCCGCCGGGGGGGCTTGTGGTTAGATACGCAGTATTTT
TRBV9,TRBJ1-1,NA,NA,CASSVTVNTEAFF,TGTGCCAGCAGCGTGACAGTCAACACTGAAGCTTTCTTT
TRBV7-9,TRBJ2-1,NA,NA,CASSHPGGDEQFF,TGTGCCAGCAGCCACCCCGGCGGGGATGAGCAGTTCTTC
TRBV6-5,TRBJ1-2,NA,NA,CASTWGGWVGYTF,TGTGCCAGCACCTGGGGAGGGTGGGTTGGCTACACCTTC
TRBV6-4,TRBJ1-6,NA,NA,CASSSLYNSPLHF,TGTGCCAGCAGTAGCCTCTATAATTCACCCCTCCACTTT
TRBV4-3,TRBJ2-3,NA,TRBD2,CASSQRIAGGRPDTQYF,TGCGCCAGCAGCCAACGTATAGCGGGGGGGCGGCCAGATACGCAGTATTTT
TRBV6-5,TRBJ2-7,NA,NA,CASKRRELSYEQYF,TGTGCCAGCAAACGACGGGAATTATCCTACGAGCAGTACTTC
TRBV11-2,TRBJ2-3,NA,NA,CASSLAVMSLDTQYF,TGTGCCAGCAGCTTAGCGGTAATGTCGCTAGATACGCAGTATTTT
TRBV10-1,TRBJ1-6,NA,NA,CASSESDTPYNSPLHF,TGCGCCAGCAGTGAGTCTGACACGCCCTATAATTCACCCCTCCACTTT